These 6 T cell receptor beta chains were all obtained from the same sample, sequenced in a study of CD8 T cells in Susac syndrome. Random hexamers were used to reverse transcribe roughly 0.45 to 1 ug of RNA. Each CDR3 protein gets one entry after TCRdb re-called the immunoSEQ multiplex PCR reads with MiXCR. The sample has roughly 330,000 distinct CDR3 sequences; approximately 90% are singletons. Sequenced input: CD4+ T cells from PBMCs. The receptor set was obtained from a human donor with multiple sclerosis.

The V gene is TRBV20-1, the J gene TRBJ1-1; D is perhaps TRBD1 (6 bases). V gave up 3 bases and J gave up 6 bases, with 17 bases separating them. Germline CDR1 DFQATT, CDR2 SNEGSKA (reference sequence). This CDR3 spans 14 amino acids. The CDR3 region has the DNA TGCAGTGCTAGGGGTCCTAGGGGGACCCCTGAAGCTTTCTTT. Translating gives CSARGPRGTPEAFF.

The V gene is TRBV9, the J gene TRBJ1-2, with 7 bases that match TRBD1. The CDR3 consists of 15 residues. Per the germline V gene, CDR1 is SGDLS and CDR2 is YYNGEE. V shed 0 bases and J 4 bases; nucleotides not matched to a gene: 6. CDR3 region: CASSVAAGGGYGYTF. CDR3 nucleotide sequence: TGTGCCAGCAGCGTAGCGGCAGGGGGAGGCTATGGCTACACCTTC.

The CDR3 DNA reads TGTGCCAGCACTCCTTGGGGAGCGGGTATAACCTACGAGCAGTACTTC. It codes for CASTPWGAGITYEQYF. The chain recombines TRBV6-2 or TRBV6-3 with TRBJ2-7, with a tentative D call TRBD2 (6 bases). V lost 7 bases and J lost 2, with 21 bases in between. This CDR3 contains 16 residues. The germline CDR1 and CDR2 sequences are MNHEY and SVGEGT.

The V and J genes are TRBV20-1 and TRBJ1-5, with TRBD1 identical over 8 bases. The CDR3 has 14 residues. Germline CDR1 and CDR2: DFQATT and SNEGSKA (reference sequence). In nucleotides, the CDR3 is TGCAGCGCGAAGGCACAGGGGGGCAATCAGCCCCAGCATTTT. Protein: CSAKAQGGNQPQHF.

The rearrangement joins TRBV30 to TRBJ2-5; D possibly corresponds to TRBD1 (6 bases). The V gene's germline CDR1 is GTSNPN and CDR2 SVGIG (reference sequence). V was cut by 0 bases and J by 5 bases, with 10 bases left in between. The CDR3 contains 13 residues. DNA of the CDR3: TGTGCCTGGAGTGTGTACAGGGCTGAGACCCAGTACTTC. This sequence encodes CAWSVYRAETQYF.

J is TRBJ2-3 and V is TRBV20-1; 7 nucleotides line up with TRBD2. The germline gives CDR1 DFQATT, CDR2 SNEGSKA (reference sequence). The J segment lost 5 bases and the V segment lost 0 bases, leaving 11 bases of the junction unmatched. The length of the CDR3 is 16 residues. DNA for the CDR3: TGCAGTGCTAGAGATCTTAAAGCGGGAAGGAAAGATACGCAGTATTTT. Protein: CSARDLKAGRKDTQYF.